These T cell receptor beta chains were read from a single sample in a study of blood T cell repertoires in COVID-19. Assay: immunoSEQ multiplex PCR; the TCRdb copy retains only in-frame clones and omits some. The sample records under 140,000 clones, 60% to 80% being singletons. Sequencing was performed on peripheral blood. The receptors derive from a woman aged 80 or older with active or convalescent COVID-19. CDR3s include the opening cysteine and the closing phenylalanine or tryptophan. The D gene is left open where the match is weak. Size values are once, few and many counts, or a class for expanded clones, and some rows have none.

J: TRBJ1-2
V: TRBV4-1
size: NA
D: NA
DNA: TGCGCCAGCAGCCGACCGGACAGAAACTATGGCTACACCTTC
CDR3: CASSRPDRNYGYTF

J: TRBJ2-7
V: TRBV4-2
size: few
D: TRBD2
DNA: TGTGCCAGCAGCCAAGCCGCCGGAACTAGCGGTTACGAGCAGTACTTC
CDR3: CASSQAAGTSGYEQYF

J: TRBJ1-3
V: TRBV7-9
size: NA
D: NA
DNA: TGTGCCAGCAGCTTAGACCGGGGCTCTGGAAACACCATATATTTT
CDR3: CASSLDRGSGNTIYF

J: TRBJ2-1
V: TRBV28
size: NA
D: TRBD1
DNA: TGTGCCAGCAGTTCCTGGACAGGGGTCAATGAGCAGTTCTTC
CDR3: CASSSWTGVNEQFF

J: TRBJ1-2
V: TRBV29-1
size: NA
D: TRBD1
DNA: TGCAGCGCTGGGGACAGGGGTCTCTCTGGCTACACCTTC
CDR3: CSAGDRGLSGYTF

J: TRBJ2-4
V: TRBV29-1
size: once
D: NA
DNA: TGCAGCGTTGGAACCCTGACCGGGGGCATTCAGTACTTC
CDR3: CSVGTLTGGIQYF

J: TRBJ1-2
V: TRBV21-1
size: NA
D: NA
DNA: TGTGCCAGCACCCTAAGGGCAGGGGTCGGTTATGGCTACACCTTC
CDR3: CASTLRAGVGYGYTF

J: TRBJ2-1
V: TRBV7-9
size: NA
D: TRBD2
DNA: TGTGCCAGCAGCTTAGACGGCGGGAGGGTCAGCTCCTACAATGAGCAGTTCTTC
CDR3: CASSLDGGRVSSYNEQFF

J: TRBJ2-7
V: TRBV4-1
size: NA
D: NA
DNA: TGCGCCAGCAGCCAAGATAGCTCCATAGGAGCCTACGAGCAGTACTTC
CDR3: CASSQDSSIGAYEQYF

J: TRBJ2-5
V: TRBV11-2
size: NA
D: TRBD2
DNA: TGTGCCAGCAGCTTAACTAGCGGGTCGTGGGACGTTAGGGAGACCCAGTACTTC
CDR3: CASSLTSGSWDVRETQYF

J: TRBJ1-2
V: TRBV18
size: NA
D: NA
DNA: TGTGCCAGCTCACCCTCCGGATGGACAGAGTATGGCTACACCTTC
CDR3: CASSPSGWTEYGYTF

J: TRBJ1-5
V: TRBV7-2
size: NA
D: NA
DNA: TGTGCCAGCAGCATGGGGGGACCCAGCAATCAGCCCCAGCATTTT
CDR3: CASSMGGPSNQPQHF

J: TRBJ2-1
V: TRBV7-8
size: once
D: NA
DNA: TGTGCCAGCAGCTCCGATGTGCGCGTTCAGGGGCCCCACAATGAGCAGTTCTTC
CDR3: CASSSDVRVQGPHNEQFF

J: TRBJ2-1
V: TRBV12-5
size: NA
D: NA
DNA: TGTGCTAGTGGGCTAACAGGGACCCATGAGCAGTTCTTC
CDR3: CASGLTGTHEQFF

J: TRBJ2-1
V: TRBV27
size: NA
D: NA
DNA: TGTGCCAGCAGTTTCAGTAGCGCCCACAATGAGCAGTTCTTC
CDR3: CASSFSSAHNEQFF

J: TRBJ2-2
V: TRBV9
size: NA
D: NA
DNA: TGTGCCAGCAGCGTAGTGGCCCACGGGGTGGGGAAGCTGTTTTTT
CDR3: CASSVVAHGVGKLFF

J: TRBJ2-2
V: TRBV10-2
size: NA
D: NA
DNA: TGCGCCAGCAGTGCGCGGAGCGGAACCGGGGAGCTGTTTTTT
CDR3: CASSARSGTGELFF

J: TRBJ2-1
V: TRBV6-5
size: NA
D: TRBD2
DNA: TGTGCCAGCAGCAGTCGCGGGAGGGCCCTCAATGAGCAGTTCTTC
CDR3: CASSSRGRALNEQFF

J: TRBJ2-2
V: TRBV30
size: NA
D: NA
DNA: TGTGCCTGGAGTGTGTTCCAGACCGGGGAGCTGTTTTTT
CDR3: CAWSVFQTGELFF

J: TRBJ2-3
V: TRBV7-7
size: once
D: TRBD2
DNA: TGTGCTAGCAGCCTGGGACTAGCGGCCTCCACAGATACGCAGTATTTT
CDR3: CASSLGLAASTDTQYF

J: TRBJ2-1
V: TRBV18
size: NA
D: TRBD2
DNA: TGTGCCAGCTCACCATTTAGCGGGAGCAATGAGCAGTTCTTC
CDR3: CASSPFSGSNEQFF

J: TRBJ1-6
V: TRBV27
size: NA
D: NA
DNA: TGTGCCAGCAGTTTACACGCACAGGTTGATAATTCACCCCTCCACTTT
CDR3: CASSLHAQVDNSPLHF

J: TRBJ2-7
V: TRBV28
size: few
D: TRBD1
DNA: TGTGCCAGCAGTTTAATGCCCCGAACCGAACGGACAGGGGAATACGAGCAGTACTTC
CDR3: CASSLMPRTERTGEYEQYF

J: TRBJ2-7
V: TRBV15
size: NA
D: NA
DNA: TGTGCCACCAGCAGAGGGACACGGTACGAGCAGTACTTC
CDR3: CATSRGTRYEQYF

J: TRBJ2-3
V: TRBV18
size: NA
D: TRBD2
DNA: TGTGCCAGCTCACGCTCAGCGGGAGGGACGCCAGATACGCAGTATTTT
CDR3: CASSRSAGGTPDTQYF

J: TRBJ2-7
V: TRBV6-2/TRBV6-3
size: NA
D: NA
DNA: TGTGCCAGCAGCTATACCTTAGGGGGAAGTCTTACCTACGAGCAGTACTTC
CDR3: CASSYTLGGSLTYEQYF

J: TRBJ2-2
V: TRBV7-2
size: NA
D: TRBD2
DNA: TGTGCCAGCAGCGATAGCGGGAGGGCCAGCGGGGAGCTGTTTTTT
CDR3: CASSDSGRASGELFF

J: TRBJ2-5
V: TRBV7-9
size: NA
D: NA
DNA: TGTGCCAGCAGCTTAGCGTCACAAACCCAGTACTTC
CDR3: CASSLASQTQYF

J: TRBJ2-1
V: TRBV6-2/TRBV6-3
size: few
D: NA
DNA: TGTGCCAGCAGTTACGGTGCCTCCAAGGGGCCTCACAATGAGCAGTTCTTC
CDR3: CASSYGASKGPHNEQFF

J: TRBJ2-1
V: TRBV4-2
size: once
D: NA
DNA: TGTGCCAGCAGCCAAGTTGCTAGCGAGCAGTTCTTC
CDR3: CASSQVASEQFF

J: TRBJ2-3
V: TRBV7-9
size: NA
D: TRBD2
DNA: TGTGCCAGCAGCTTAGGACTAGCGGGCGTCACAGATACGCAGTATTTT
CDR3: CASSLGLAGVTDTQYF

J: TRBJ1-3
V: TRBV21-1
size: few
D: NA
DNA: TGTGCCAGCAGCAAAGCAGCGTGCCCCGACTCTGGAAACACCATATATTTT
CDR3: CASSKAACPDSGNTIYF

J: TRBJ2-5
V: TRBV7-6
size: NA
D: TRBD1
DNA: TGTGCCAGCAGCTTGGCGGGACAGGGGACTGCAGAGACCCAGTACTTC
CDR3: CASSLAGQGTAETQYF

J: TRBJ2-2
V: TRBV3-1/TRBV3-2
size: NA
D: NA
DNA: TGTGCCAGCAGCCAATTTGTATTGGGGGAGCTGTTTTTT
CDR3: CASSQFVLGELFF

J: TRBJ2-3
V: TRBV15
size: NA
D: NA
DNA: TGTGCCACCAGCAGATTACCGGACTACCGCACAGATACGCAGTATTTT
CDR3: CATSRLPDYRTDTQYF

J: TRBJ1-6
V: TRBV5-1
size: NA
D: TRBD1
DNA: TGCGCCAGCAGCCAAGGACAGGGAAATAATTCACCCCTCCACTTT
CDR3: CASSQGQGNNSPLHF

J: TRBJ2-7
V: TRBV2
size: NA
D: NA
DNA: TGTGCCAGCGGGAGACTAGTTTACGAGCAGTACTTC
CDR3: CASGRLVYEQYF

J: TRBJ2-1
V: TRBV18
size: NA
D: TRBD2
DNA: TGTGCCAGCTCAAAGAGCGGGAGCTCCTACAATGAGCAGTTCTTC
CDR3: CASSKSGSSYNEQFF

J: TRBJ2-5
V: TRBV5-8
size: NA
D: TRBD2
DNA: TGTGCCAGCAGCTTTGCGTCTTCAGCGGGAGGTTTGGCAGAGACCCAGTACTTC
CDR3: CASSFASSAGGLAETQYF

J: TRBJ1-1
V: TRBV10-3
size: NA
D: NA
DNA: TGTGCCATCAGTGACAGAGGGACTGAAGCTTTCTTT
CDR3: CAISDRGTEAFF